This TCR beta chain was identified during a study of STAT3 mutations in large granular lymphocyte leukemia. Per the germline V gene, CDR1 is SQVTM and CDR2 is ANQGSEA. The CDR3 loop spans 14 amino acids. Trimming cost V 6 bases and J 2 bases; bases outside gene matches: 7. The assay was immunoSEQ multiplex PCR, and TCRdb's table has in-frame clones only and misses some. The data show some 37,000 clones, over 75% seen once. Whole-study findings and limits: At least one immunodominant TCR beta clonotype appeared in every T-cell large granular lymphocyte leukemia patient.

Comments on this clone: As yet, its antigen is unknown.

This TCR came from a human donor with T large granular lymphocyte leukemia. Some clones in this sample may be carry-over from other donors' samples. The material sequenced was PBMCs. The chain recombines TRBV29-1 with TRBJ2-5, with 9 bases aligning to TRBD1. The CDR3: CSVIKTGGQETQYF. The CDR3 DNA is TGCAGCGTGATAAAGACAGGGGGGCAAGAGACCCAGTACTTC.